This T cell receptor beta chain was observed in a study of CD8+CD57+ T cells in acquired aplastic anemia. Study-level information: Recorded DNA amounts for sorted CD4+ and CD8+ cells had an average of 3.2 ug. Findings of the study overall: Patients and controls had in common 25 to 30 CD8+ CDR3 sequences.

In its sample, this clonotype was seen many times. Antigen unknown. This CDR3 is 14 amino acids long. Germline CDR1 reads DFQATT; CDR2 reads SNEGSKA (reference sequence). The V gene end was trimmed by 0 bases and the J gene end by 3 bases; junction bases not matched to a gene: 3. Genomic DNA served as template for TCR beta VDJ and CDR3 profiling. TCRdb re-analysed the reads in MiXCR, keeping a single row per CDR3 protein. The sample records some 290,000 distinct CDR3 sequences, 45% to 65% being singletons. This receptor was taken from a human donor with severe aplastic anemia or a healthy control (not recorded which). The sequencing input was sorted CD4+, CD8+, or CD8+CD57+ T cells (not recorded which) from PBMCs. The chain links TRBV20-1 to TRBJ2-7; 9 nucleotides line up with TRBD1. The CDR3 DNA reads TGCAGTGCTAGAGATCGGACAGGGGACTACGAGCAGTACTTC. This gives the protein CSARDRTGDYEQYF.